This T cell receptor (beta chain) was documented in a study of cytomegalovirus exposure and HLA in healthy donors. At the level of the study: The early release's HLA-typed donors yielded 65 million to 85 million unique TCRs.

Findings and limits, study-wide: The authors excluded some V segments, including TRBV6-2 and TRBV6-3, as indistinguishable. A later analysis linked a missense variant in DCLRE1C to the trimming of TCR beta V and J genes.

From germline, CDR1 is SGHDT and CDR2 YYEEEE. J gave up 6 bases and V 2 bases, and 6 bases lay outside the gene matches. CDR3 size: 15 residues. The PCR used 60 Vbeta and 13 Jbeta primers. Assay used: immunoSEQ multiplex PCR; TCRdb lists only in-frame clones, some missing. The top ten hold 7.6% of the sample, which has tens of thousands of clones, less than 75% seen once. This clone was counted between two and nine times. Antigen: not known. The receptor was derived from a man between 35 and 55 years old in good health and CMV-seropositive. The specimen was PBMCs. The V gene is TRBV5-6, the J gene TRBJ2-2; TRBD2 matches at 8 bases. The CDR3 bases are TGTGCCAGCAGCTTTTACGGGAGGGCCGCCGGGGAGCTGTTTTTT. Its protein product is CASSFYGRAAGELFF.